This passage covers 20 T cell receptor beta chains from one sample sequenced in a study of T cells in Graves' hyperthyroidism and ophthalmopathy (dated by TCRdb to about 2019). Library construction relied on multiplex PCR. Sequencing relied on an Illumina HiSeq 2000. TCR beta CDR3 regions were amplified from RNA transcripts. The TCR CDR3 was subjected to a first round of RT-PCR using the HTBI primer set and the Qiagen OneStep RT-PCR kit. TCRdb reanalyzed the raw reads on its own, using fastp at Q25 for trimming and MiXCR for clone calling, and kept in-frame beta chains. Each entry is one CDR3 protein sequence, shown with its most common DNA and genes. The sample has 350,000 to 450,000 distinct CDR3 sequences on record, approximately 15% of them singletons. 11% of the sample lies in the top ten. Sequencing used blood. These receptors were obtained from a woman in her sixties or seventies with Graves' hyperthyroidism.

Of note for this clonotype: This could be a read error, since a much larger clone is one nucleotide away. CDR3 nucleotides: TGTGCCAGCAGCCTCGGGACTAACGGTGCTGAGCAGTTCTTC. It is translated as CASSLGTNGAEQFF. The chain couples TRBV2 to TRBJ2-1, with TRBD2 matching over 7 bases. J gave up 9 bases and V 6 bases, and 11 bases lay outside the gene matches. The CDR3 runs 14 residues. Germline CDR1 reads SNHLY; CDR2 reads FYNNEI.

This clonotype was seen many times. This chain connects TRBV11-3 to TRBJ2-1; the match to TRBD2 covers 7 bases. This CDR3 has 14 amino acids. The J segment lost 10 bases and the V segment lost 1 base, leaving 7 bases of the junction unmatched. Looked up from germline, CDR1 is SGHNT and CDR2 is YENEEA. CDR3 nucleotide sequence: TGTGCCAGCAGCTTAGTGGGACTACGGGGGGAGCAGTTCTTC. Its protein product is CASSLVGLRGEQFF.

This clonotype was picked up many times. The CDR3 DNA reads as TGCAGCGTTGAAAGGGGGCCCGGAAGCGAGCAGTACTTC. Amino acids: CSVERGPGSEQYF. This chain uses TRBV29-1 with TRBJ2-7; 7 nucleotides match TRBD1. The CDR3 loop spans 13 amino acids. The junction had 7 bases not matched to a gene; V was cut back by 2 bases and J by 6 bases. CDR1 and CDR2 (germline): SQVTM, ANQGSEA.

In its sample, this clonotype was seen many times. The V call is TRBV7-3, the J call TRBJ2-1, with D perhaps being TRBD1 or TRBD2 (5 bases each). Germline CDR1 and CDR2: SGHTA and FQGTGA. The CDR3 runs to 13 residues. V dropped 7 bases and J dropped 4 bases, with 11 bases sitting between them. CDR3 bases: TGTGCCAGCAAAGGGGACCATTACAATGAGCAGTTCTTC. This sequence encodes CASKGDHYNEQFF. Full variable domain (missing parts from reference TRBV7-3 and TRBJ2-1): GAGVSQTPSNKVTEKGKYVELRCDPISGHTALYWYRQSLGQGPEFLIYFQGTGAADDSGLPNDRFFAVRPEGSVSTLKIQRTERGDSAVYLCASKGDHYNEQFFGPGTRLTVL.

This clonotype was counted at least ten times. The chain is built from TRBV5-1 and TRBJ2-1; D possibly corresponds to TRBD2 (6 bases). Germline V CDR1 and CDR2: SGHRS, YFSETQ. V dropped 0 bases and J dropped 7 bases, with 11 bases sitting between them. This CDR3 has 14 residues. The CDR3 nucleotides read TGCGCCAGCAGCTTGGGGACTACGAGAAATGAGCAGTTCTTC. It codes for CASSLGTTRNEQFF.

This chain joins TRBV19 and TRBJ1-5, with D possibly matching TRBD1 (5 bases). Germline CDR1 LNHDA, CDR2 SQIVND (reference sequence). V was clipped by 4 bases and J by 0 bases, with 31 bases between them. CDR3 length: 22 residues. CDR3 DNA: TGTGCCAGTAGTAAACCTAACATCGAAATGCCGGGACCACCTAATAGCAATCAGCCCCAGCATTTT. It codes for CASSKPNIEMPGPPNSNQPQHF.

At least ten counts were recorded for this clonotype. V is TRBV7-6 and J is TRBJ2-3; tentatively, D is TRBD2 (6 bases). The CDR3 consists of 15 residues. The germline V gene encodes CDR1 SGHVS and CDR2 FNYEAQ. Trimming took 2 bases from V and 4 from J, leaving 13 bases between them. CDR3 in DNA: TGTGCCAGCAGCTTATCGGCGGGATGGGCAGATACGCAGTATTTT. Protein sequence: CASSLSAGWADTQYF.

In its sample, this clonotype was seen many times. The V call is TRBV11-3, the J call TRBJ2-1, with D possibly TRBD1 on 6 matching bases. The germline V gene has CDR1 SGHNT and CDR2 YENEEA. The CDR3 is 11 residues long. V shed 8 bases and J shed 8 bases, with 10 bases lying between them. In nucleotides, the CDR3 is TGTGCCAGCGTAAAGGGGGATGAGCAGTTCTTC. Encoded protein: CASVKGDEQFF.

The chain combines TRBV5-1 with TRBJ1-3; the match to TRBD1 covers 11 bases. The germline gives CDR1 SGHRS, CDR2 YFSETQ. The CDR3 has 14 residues. V lost 4 bases, J lost 8 bases, and 5 bases stayed unmatched. The CDR3 sequence is CASSAPGQGDTIYF. The DNA for the CDR3 is TGCGCCAGCAGCGCCCCGGGACAGGGGGACACCATATATTTT.

In its sample, this clonotype was seen a few times. Compared with germline, one end of the junction differs, possibly owing to a read error. J is TRBJ1-4 and V is TRBV6-2 or TRBV6-3, with 10 bases that match TRBD1. CDR1 and CDR2 (germline): MNHEY, SVGEGT. The CDR3 extends over 16 amino acids. The CDR3 bases are TGTGCCAGCAATTACTCCGGGACAGGGGTGCATGAAAAACTGTTTTTT. It is translated as CASNYSGTGVHEKLFF.

This clonotype has ten or more counts. The V gene is TRBV30, the J gene TRBJ1-5; 11 bases agree with TRBD1. J gave up 4 bases and V 5 bases, and 4 bases lay outside the gene matches. CDR3 length: 14 residues. From germline, CDR1 is GTSNPN and CDR2 SVGIG (reference sequence). The DNA for the CDR3 is TGTGCCTGGGAGGACAGGGGGCTGAATCAGCCCCAGCATTTT. It encodes CAWEDRGLNQPQHF.

The J gene is TRBJ2-5, the V gene TRBV5-1, with 8 nucleotides matching TRBD2. With V trimmed by 0 bases and J by 0 bases, 4 bases remained unmatched. Germline V gene sequence: CDR1 SGHRS, CDR2 YFSETQ. The CDR3 is made up of 16 amino acids. The chain's CDR3 is CASSLGLATDQETQYF. The CDR3 DNA follows: TGCGCCAGCAGCTTGGGACTAGCGACAGACCAAGAGACCCAGTACTTC. The whole variable domain, remainder taken from reference TRBV5-1 and TRBJ2-5, is KAGVTQTPRYLIKTRGQQVTLSCSPISGHRSVSWYQQTPGQGLQFLFEYFSETQRNKGNFPGRFSGRQFSNSRSEMNVSTLELGDSALYLCASSLGLATDQETQYFGPGTRLLVL.

The chain has TRBV11-2 and TRBJ2-7; 8 bases are shared with TRBD2. The length of the CDR3 is 15 residues. The ends lost 5 bases at V and 1 base at J; junction bases unmatched: 7. Germline-derived CDR1 and CDR2 are SGHAT and FQNNGV. DNA of the CDR3: TGTGCCAGCAGCCGACGACTAGCGTTTTCCTACGAGCAGTACTTC. Its protein is CASSRRLAFSYEQYF.

This clonotype showed up many times. This chain connects TRBV28 to TRBJ2-1, with a possible D match to TRBD2 (6 bases). This CDR3 region has 16 residues. With 3 bases removed from V and 1 base from J, the gap between germline ends came to 13 bases. Per germline, CDR1 MDHEN and CDR2 SYDVKM. CDR3 bases: TGTGCCAGCAGTTTGGGTTGGCTAGCGTCCTACAATGAGCAGTTCTTC. Translated, it gives CASSLGWLASYNEQFF.

DNA of the CDR3: TGTGCCAGTAGTATATCCGGGAATCGCTACGAGCAGTACTTC. It codes for CASSISGNRYEQYF. The chain links TRBV19 to TRBJ2-7; a weak D match, TRBD2 (5 bases). This CDR3 contains 14 residues. Trimming removed 2 bases from V and 3 bases from J, with 11 bases in between. Germline CDR1 is LNHDA and CDR2 is SQIVND (reference sequence). Based on the CDR3 plus reference TRBV19 and TRBJ2-7, the full variable domain is DGGITQSPKYLFRKEGQNVTLSCEQNLNHDAMYWYRQDPGQGLRLIYYSQIVNDFQKGDIAEGYSVSREKKESFPLTVTSAQKNPTAFYLCASSISGNRYEQYFGPGTRLTVT.

This clonotype has ten or more counts. The V and J genes are TRBV29-1 and TRBJ1-1; D is uncertain. This CDR3 comprises 11 residues. Germline assignment: CDR1 SQVTM and CDR2 ANQGSEA. Trimming cost V 4 bases and J 6 bases, with 9 bases left between them. CDR3 nucleotide sequence: TGCAGCGTTGTACATCCACCTGAAGCTTTCTTT. Amino acid sequence: CSVVHPPEAFF.

In this sample, this clonotype turned up a few times. A much larger clone lies a single base off, so this may be a read error. The chain couples TRBV3-1 to TRBJ2-1; D not certain. The CDR3 covers 12 residues. CDR1 LGHDT and CDR2 YNNKEL come from the germline V gene (reference sequence). Written as DNA, the CDR3 is TGTGCCGGCAGCCAAAACGACAATGAGCAGTTCTTC. Its translation: CAGSQNDNEQFF.

This clonotype was counted ten times or more. The chain is built from TRBV7-8 and TRBJ1-3; no reliable D call. Looked up from germline, CDR1 is SGHVS and CDR2 is FQNEAQ. CDR3 size: 12 residues. The V gene lost 5 bases and the J gene lost 5 bases, with 7 bases spanning the gap. In nucleotides, the CDR3 is TGTGCCAGCAGCCCGAGCAGAAACACCATATATTTT. It codes for CASSPSRNTIYF.

This clonotype came up many times. This chain connects TRBV20-1 to TRBJ1-1, with 8 nucleotides matching TRBD1. This CDR3 has 15 amino acids. V lost 3 bases, J lost 5 bases, and 11 bases stayed unmatched. CDR1 and CDR2 from the germline V gene are DFQATT and SNEGSKA (reference sequence). This CDR3 reads CSASGGRGRETEAFF. Here the CDR3 DNA reads TGCAGTGCTAGCGGGGGCAGGGGGCGGGAAACTGAAGCTTTCTTT.

This clonotype was counted many times. The chain is built from TRBV12-3 or TRBV12-4 and TRBJ2-6; D unresolved. The CDR3 sequence is 15 residues long. V was trimmed by 2 bases and J by 0 bases, leaving 5 bases between them. The CDR3: CASSLWSSGANVLTF. In DNA, the CDR3 is TGTGCCAGCAGTTTATGGAGCTCTGGGGCCAACGTCCTGACTTTC.